Following are 8 T cell receptor beta chains from one sample sequenced in a study of blood T cell repertoires in COVID-19. This table comes from immunoSEQ multiplex PCR, and its TCRdb copy is limited to in-frame clones, with some not included. The profile covers roughly 42,000 clones, with approximately 85% appearing a single time and 12% taken by the ten largest. The sample was peripheral blood. All receptors derive from a human donor in a cohort sampled during active COVID-19.

The chain links TRBV3-1 (or the pseudogene TRBV3-2) to TRBJ2-2; D possibly corresponds to TRBD2 (6 bases). Trimming cost V 2 bases and J 0 bases, with 16 bases left between them. Germline assignment: CDR1 LGHDT and CDR2 YNNKEL (reference sequence). CDR3 length equals 18 residues. CDR3 region: CASSQPRRGLPNTGELFF. CDR3 nucleotide sequence: TGTGCCAGCAGCCAACCCCGGAGGGGACTCCCGAACACCGGGGAGCTGTTTTTT.

V is TRBV29-1 and J is TRBJ2-6; the D gene is possibly TRBD1 (5 bases). The V gene's germline CDR1 is SQVTM and CDR2 ANQGSEA. The CDR3 loop spans 17 amino acids. Trimming removed 6 bases at V and 0 bases at J, with 18 bases between. The CDR3 region is CSVGGAGSFSGANVLTF. DNA for the CDR3: TGCAGCGTCGGTGGGGCAGGGTCGTTCTCTGGGGCCAACGTCCTGACTTTC.

The CDR3 spells CASSYSTASGGEQYF. The CDR3 DNA reads as TGTGCCAGCAGTTACTCGACGGCTAGCGGGGGCGAGCAGTACTTC. The rearrangement links TRBV6-6 to TRBJ2-7; 10 positions match TRBD2. The CDR3 sequence is 15 residues long. CDR1 is MNHNY and CDR2 is SVGAGI in the germline V gene (reference sequence). V lost 0 bases, J lost 6 bases, and 5 bases stayed unmatched.

The V and J genes are TRBV10-3 and TRBJ2-6; 12 bases are shared with TRBD1. With V trimmed by 2 bases and J by 4 bases, 3 bases remained unmatched. CDR3 length: 17 residues. Germline-derived CDR1 and CDR2 are ENHRY and SYGVKD. The CDR3 DNA follows: TGTGCCATCAGTGAGGGGACAGGGGGCTCCGGGGCCAACGTCCTGACTTTC. Translated, it gives CAISEGTGGSGANVLTF.

The rearrangement joins TRBV4-2 to TRBJ2-7; 10 positions agree with TRBD2. CDR3 length: 16 residues. The junction had 7 bases not matched to a gene; V was cut back by 3 bases and J by 2 bases. CDR1 LGHNA and CDR2 YNFKEQ come from the germline V gene. This CDR3 reads CASSQQSGGAAYEQYF. For the CDR3, the DNA is TGTGCCAGCAGCCAGCAAAGCGGGGGGGCAGCCTACGAGCAGTACTTC.

The J gene is TRBJ1-2, the V gene TRBV30; TRBD1 agrees at 7 bases. CDR1 is GTSNPN and CDR2 is SVGIG in the germline V gene (reference sequence). V lost 4 bases to trimming and J lost 2 bases; unmatched junction nucleotides: 4. The CDR3 consists of 13 residues. The CDR3 nucleotides read TGTGCCTGGACGACAGGGACCAACTATGGCTACACCTTC. This translates into CAWTTGTNYGYTF.

The rearrangement uses TRBV5-1 and TRBJ2-7; a possible D gene is TRBD2 (7 bases). CDR1 SGHRS and CDR2 YFSETQ come from the germline V gene. This CDR3 has 15 residues. V lost 7 bases and J 0 bases, leaving 17 bases between the germline ends. The DNA of the CDR3 is TGCGCCAGCTCCCCCTCGGGGGGCCCCTCCTACGAGCAGTACTTC. Residues: CASSPSGGPSYEQYF.

This clone was counted a single time. The CDR3 spells CASWDYPRGEQFF. CDR3 bases: TGCGCCAGCTGGGACTATCCACGGGGTGAGCAGTTCTTC. V gene TRBV5-1 combines with J gene TRBJ2-1; TRBD2 matches 7 bases. This CDR3 region has 13 residues. Unmatched junction bases numbered 10, after V lost 7 bases and J lost 9 bases. Germline V gene sequence: CDR1 SGHRS, CDR2 YFSETQ.